The present TCR beta chain was sequenced within a study of CD4+ T cells in melanoma. Repertoires were generated with immunoSEQ multiplex PCR, while TCRdb's copy carries only in-frame clones and drops some. The table lists thousands of clones, around 71% of them singletons. The CDR3 totals 13 residues. The germline V gene has CDR1 SGHDN and CDR2 FVKESK. Trimming stripped 6 bases from V and 8 bases from J, with 16 bases between. The V call is TRBV14, the J call TRBJ1-1, with a weak D call TRBD1 (5 bases). This TCR derives from a human donor with melanoma. Sequenced material: cells from a culture (not recorded whether cultured in vitro). DNA for the CDR3: TGTGCCAGCAGACCGGGACCGCTTGGGGAAGCTTTCTTT. Its translation is CASRPGPLGEAFF. The full variable domain, completed using reference TRBV14 and TRBJ1-1, is EAGVTQFPSHSVIEKGQTVTLRCDPISGHDNLYWYRRVMGKEIKFLLHFVKESKQDESGMPNNRFLAERTGGTYSTLKVQPAELEDSGVYFCASRPGPLGEAFFGQGTRLTVV.